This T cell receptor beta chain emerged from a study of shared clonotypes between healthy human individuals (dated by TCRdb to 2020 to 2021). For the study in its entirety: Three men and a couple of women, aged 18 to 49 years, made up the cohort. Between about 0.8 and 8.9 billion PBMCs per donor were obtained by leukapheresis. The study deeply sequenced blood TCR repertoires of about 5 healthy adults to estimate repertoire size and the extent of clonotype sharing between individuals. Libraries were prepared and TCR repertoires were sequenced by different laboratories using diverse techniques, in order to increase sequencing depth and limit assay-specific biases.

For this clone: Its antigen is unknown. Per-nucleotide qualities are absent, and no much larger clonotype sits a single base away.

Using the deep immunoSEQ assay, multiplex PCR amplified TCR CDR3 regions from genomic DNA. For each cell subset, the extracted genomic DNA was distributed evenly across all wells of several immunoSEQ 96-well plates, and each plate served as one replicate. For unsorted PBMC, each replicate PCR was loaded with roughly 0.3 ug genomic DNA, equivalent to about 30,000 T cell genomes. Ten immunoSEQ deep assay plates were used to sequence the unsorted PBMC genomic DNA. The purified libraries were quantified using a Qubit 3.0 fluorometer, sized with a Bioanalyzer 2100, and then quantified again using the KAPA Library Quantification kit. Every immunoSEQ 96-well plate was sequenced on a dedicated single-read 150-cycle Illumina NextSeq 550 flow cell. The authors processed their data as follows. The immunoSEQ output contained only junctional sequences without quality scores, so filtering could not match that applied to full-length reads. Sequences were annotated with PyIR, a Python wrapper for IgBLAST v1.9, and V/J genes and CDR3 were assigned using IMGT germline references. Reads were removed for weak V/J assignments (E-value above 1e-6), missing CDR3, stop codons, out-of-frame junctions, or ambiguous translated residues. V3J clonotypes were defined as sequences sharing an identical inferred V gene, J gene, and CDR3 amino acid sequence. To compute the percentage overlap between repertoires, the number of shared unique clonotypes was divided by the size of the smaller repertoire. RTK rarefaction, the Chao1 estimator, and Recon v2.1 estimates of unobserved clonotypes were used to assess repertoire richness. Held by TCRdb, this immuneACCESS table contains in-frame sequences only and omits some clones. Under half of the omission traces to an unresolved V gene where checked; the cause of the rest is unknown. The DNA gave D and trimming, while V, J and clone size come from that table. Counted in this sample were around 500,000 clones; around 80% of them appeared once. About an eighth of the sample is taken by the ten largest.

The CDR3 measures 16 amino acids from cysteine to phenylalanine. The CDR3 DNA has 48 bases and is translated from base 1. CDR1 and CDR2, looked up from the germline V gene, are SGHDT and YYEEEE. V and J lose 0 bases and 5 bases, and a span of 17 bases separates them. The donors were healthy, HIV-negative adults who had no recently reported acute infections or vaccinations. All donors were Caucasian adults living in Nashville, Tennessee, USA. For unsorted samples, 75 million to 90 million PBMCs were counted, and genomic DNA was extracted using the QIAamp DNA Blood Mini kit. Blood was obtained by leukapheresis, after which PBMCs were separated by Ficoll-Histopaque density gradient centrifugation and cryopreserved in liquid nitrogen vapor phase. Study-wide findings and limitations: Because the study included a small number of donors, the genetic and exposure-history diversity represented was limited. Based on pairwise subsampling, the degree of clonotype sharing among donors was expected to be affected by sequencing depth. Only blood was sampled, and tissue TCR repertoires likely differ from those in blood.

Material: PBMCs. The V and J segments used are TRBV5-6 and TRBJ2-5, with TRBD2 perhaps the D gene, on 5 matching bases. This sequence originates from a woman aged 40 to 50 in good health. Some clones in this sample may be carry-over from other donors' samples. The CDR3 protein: CASSLGVIQRGETQYF. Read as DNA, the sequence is TGTGCCAGCAGCTTGGGCGTCATTCAACGAGGGGAGACCCAGTACTTC.